This entry is about one T cell receptor (beta chain). Its cognate antigen is unknown. This entry is derived from a study of cytomegalovirus exposure and HLA in healthy donors. Study conclusions and caveats: It has been reported that TCR beta sequences accurately predicted the HLA-A and HLA-B alleles of most subjects. Overall, approximately 150 TCR beta chains were annotated as cytomegalovirus-associated.

The PCR employed 60 Vbeta primers together with 13 Jbeta primers. Using immunoSEQ multiplex PCR, the repertoire was profiled, and TCRdb retains in-frame clones only, with some absent. The data contain about 120,000 clones, under 70% of them singletons. The source is a man between 18 and 35 years old in good health and CMV-seronegative. Sequencing was done on a sample of PBMCs.

The CDR3 nucleotides read TGTGCCACCAGCAGAGATAGCAGGGGGCATGCTTTCTTT. Its translation is CATSRDSRGHAFF. This rearrangement joins TRBV15 to TRBJ1-1; 8 bases are a match to TRBD1. Germline loops: CDR1 LNHNV, CDR2 YYDKDF (reference sequence). This CDR3 contains 13 residues. After removal of 0 bases from V and 11 bases from J, the junction contained 5 bases not matched to a gene. Variable domain in full (rest from reference TRBV15 and TRBJ1-1): DAMVIQNPRYQVTQFGKPVTLSCSQTLNHNVMYWYQQKSSQAPKLLFHYYDKDFNNEADTPDNFQSRRPNTSFCFLDIRSPGLGDTAMYLCATSRDSRGHAFFGQGTRLTVV.